The following is a T cell receptor (beta chain) sequence with its context. The data belong to a study of T-cell memory formation after mild COVID-19. TCRdb called the 5' RACE reads again in MiXCR, with one record for every CDR3 protein. The data hold 200,000 to 250,000 distinct CDR3 sequences, with over 9% observed a single time. Sequencing was done on a sample of PBMCs or a T cell subset sorted from them (not recorded which). This TCR was sampled from a man in his late teens or twenties who had mild COVID-19 (a few samples of this study predate the infection). Cell type and time point are not known.

CDR3 nucleotides: TGTGCCAGCAGTAACACACAGGGGGCAGGCTACGAGCAGTACTTC. It translates to CASSNTQGAGYEQYF. The chain links TRBV6-6 to TRBJ2-7; the match to TRBD1 covers 9 bases. The CDR3 extends over 15 amino acids. V lost 5 bases to trimming and J lost 3 bases; unmatched junction nucleotides: 8. The germline CDR1 and CDR2 sequences are MNHNY and SVGAGI (reference sequence).